Presented here are 18 T cell receptor beta chains from one specimen sequenced in a study of cytomegalovirus exposure and HLA in healthy donors. TCRdb's copy holds only in-frame clones and misses some; the assay was immunoSEQ multiplex PCR. The table shows 190,000 or so clones, with about 79% occurring only once. Sample: PBMCs. All receptors derive from a woman in her 30s in good health and CMV-seropositive.

The chain recombines TRBV7-8 with TRBJ2-7; 8 bases fit TRBD1. Germline V gene data show CDR1 as SGHVS and CDR2 as FQNEAQ. Germline trimming cut 4 bases from V and 2 bases from J; bases unmatched to any gene: 4. The CDR3 length is 14 residues. Here the CDR3 DNA reads TGTGCCAGCAGCTCCCGGGACAGGACCTACGAGCAGTACTTC. This encodes CASSSRDRTYEQYF.

The chain combines TRBV30 with TRBJ1-2, with unresolved D. V dropped 2 bases and J dropped 8 bases, with 9 bases sitting between them. This CDR3 region has 11 residues. CDR1 GTSNPN and CDR2 SVGIG come from the germline V gene (reference sequence). The CDR3, as DNA: TGTGCCTGGAGTCCAGTAACGGGCTACACCTTC. This gives the protein CAWSPVTGYTF.

The rearrangement joins TRBV5-1 to TRBJ2-5; TRBD1 matches 7 bases. The CDR3 has 12 amino acids. V shed 4 bases, J shed 6 bases, and the junction held 3 bases outside the gene matches. The V gene's germline CDR1 is SGHRS and CDR2 YFSETQ. The CDR3 protein is CASSRDSQTQYF. The CDR3, as DNA: TGCGCCAGCAGCCGGGACAGCCAGACCCAGTACTTC.

In its sample, this clone was seen once. The V gene is TRBV5-1, the J gene TRBJ2-6; D remains ambiguous. The V gene lost 7 bases and the J gene lost 1 base, with 6 bases spanning the gap. This CDR3 has 13 residues. Germline loops: CDR1 SGHRS, CDR2 YFSETQ. As DNA, the CDR3 is TGCGCCAGCGGCCCTTCTGGGGCCAACGTCCTGACTTTC. This translates into CASGPSGANVLTF.

This clone was counted a few times. The chain has TRBV10-3 and TRBJ1-1, with no clear D. Germline V gene data show CDR1 as ENHRY and CDR2 as SYGVKD. The CDR3 covers 15 residues. V was trimmed by 7 bases and J by 1 base, leaving 16 bases between them. As DNA, the CDR3 is TGTGCCATCATTCTGGAACACACGGGGAACACTGAAGCTTTCTTT. Translating gives CAIILEHTGNTEAFF.

V and J are TRBV30 and TRBJ2-5; D perhaps matches TRBD1 (5 bases). Trimming stripped 5 bases from V and 4 bases from J, with 8 bases between. Germline V lookup: CDR1 GTSNPN, CDR2 SVGIG (reference sequence). CDR3 length equals 11 residues. The CDR3: CAWGQRETQYF. Written as DNA, the CDR3 is TGTGCCTGGGGACAACGAGAGACCCAGTACTTC.

V usage is TRBV5-4 and J usage is TRBJ2-7, with TRBD2 identical over 8 bases. Trimming removed 0 bases from V and 0 bases from J; junction bases left unmatched: 2. This CDR3 contains 15 residues. CDR1 and CDR2 (germline): SGHNT, YYREEE (reference sequence). CDR3 protein: CASSLAGRASYEQYF. For the CDR3, the DNA is TGTGCCAGCAGCTTGGCCGGGAGGGCCTCCTACGAGCAGTACTTC. Using reference TRBV5-4 and TRBJ2-7 for the parts outside the CDR3, the full variable domain is ETGVTQSPTHLIKTRGQQVTLRCSSQSGHNTVSWYQQALGQGPQFIFQYYREEENGRGNFPPRFSGLQFPNYSSELNVNALELDDSALYLCASSLAGRASYEQYFGPGTRLTVT.

The V gene is TRBV29-1, the J gene TRBJ1-2; 9 bases are a match to TRBD1. There are 14 residues in the CDR3. The J segment lost 4 bases and the V segment lost 6 bases, leaving 9 bases of the junction unmatched. The germline V gene has CDR1 SQVTM and CDR2 ANQGSEA. This chain's CDR3 is CSVGQGTYGYGYTF. The DNA of the CDR3 is TGCAGCGTCGGACAGGGGACCTACGGCTATGGCTACACCTTC.

This chain connects TRBV5-1 to TRBJ2-7, with D perhaps TRBD1 (6 bases). The V gene's germline CDR1 is SGHRS and CDR2 YFSETQ. With 6 bases removed from V and 3 bases from J, the gap between germline ends came to 16 bases. The length of the CDR3 is 14 residues. CDR3 sequence reads: CASNPGQKIYEQYF. CDR3 DNA sequence: TGCGCCAGCAACCCTGGACAGAAAATCTACGAGCAGTACTTC.

This rearrangement joins TRBV2 to TRBJ1-1, with 10 bases aligning to TRBD1. Per germline, CDR1 SNHLY and CDR2 FYNNEI. V trimming: 3 bases; J trimming: 4 bases; junction bases outside the gene matches: 2. The CDR3 has 14 amino acids. This chain's CDR3 is CASSETGGITEAFF. CDR3 sequence (DNA): TGTGCCAGCAGTGAGACAGGGGGCATCACTGAAGCTTTCTTT.

V usage is TRBV7-9 and J usage is TRBJ1-2; 8 bases align to TRBD1. Germline CDR1 and CDR2: SEHNR and FQNEAQ (reference sequence). CDR3 length: 12 residues. V lost 5 bases to trimming and J lost 8 bases; unmatched junction nucleotides: 4. CDR3 DNA: TGTGCCAGCAGCCATGACAGGGGAGGCTACACCTTC. Its translation is CASSHDRGGYTF.

V and J are TRBV11-2 and TRBJ2-3; 8 bases line up with TRBD1. Germline V CDR1 and CDR2: SGHAT, FQNNGV. V shed 3 bases and J 6 bases; nucleotides not matched to a gene: 5. CDR3 length: 14 amino acids. This CDR3 is CASSFDRGSDTQYF. In DNA, the CDR3 is TGTGCCAGCAGCTTCGACAGGGGTAGTGATACGCAGTATTTT.

The V gene is TRBV5-1, the J gene TRBJ2-1; 13 bases are shared with TRBD2. The V segment lost 3 bases and the J segment 6 bases; nucleotides outside the gene matches: 6. The CDR3 contains 16 residues. CDR1 and CDR2 from the germline V gene are SGHRS and YFSETQ. The CDR3 region has the DNA TGCGCCAGCAGCTCCACCGGGACTAGCGGGATCAATGAGCAGTTCTTC. This translates into CASSSTGTSGINEQFF.

V and J are TRBV6-1 and TRBJ2-2, with 11 bases that match TRBD2. The CDR3 has 20 residues. The junction had 10 bases not matched to a gene; V was cut back by 1 base and J by 0 bases. Germline V gives CDR1 MNHNS, CDR2 SASEGT. The CDR3 here is CASSEGLTKGLAANTGELFF. CDR3 in DNA: TGTGCCAGCAGTGAAGGGCTAACCAAGGGACTAGCGGCGAACACCGGGGAGCTGTTTTTT.

The rearrangement links TRBV30 to TRBJ2-6; no clear D gene. V was pared by 0 bases and J by 0 bases, with 27 bases between. From germline, CDR1 is GTSNPN and CDR2 SVGIG (reference sequence). The CDR3 has 22 amino acids. The chain's CDR3 is CAWSVRVVGAFTHHSGANVLTF. The CDR3 nucleotides are TGTGCCTGGAGTGTCCGAGTCGTTGGAGCTTTTACCCATCACTCTGGGGCCAACGTCCTGACTTTC.

The chain joins TRBV6-6 to TRBJ1-3, with D hard to call. The V and J ends lost 2 bases and 2 bases respectively, with 10 bases between them. The CDR3 length is 15 residues. Germline CDR1 reads MNHNY; CDR2 reads SVGAGI (reference sequence). CDR3: CASSYVAPAGNTIYF. In DNA form, the CDR3 reads TGTGCCAGCAGTTACGTCGCTCCGGCTGGAAACACCATATATTTT.

V and J are TRBV6-5 and TRBJ1-1; D remains ambiguous. Germline lookup yields CDR1 MNHEY and CDR2 SVGAGI. V was trimmed by 0 bases and J by 5 bases, leaving 10 bases between them. This CDR3 is 14 amino acids long. CDR3 in DNA: TGTGCCAGCAGTTACTCGCGGAGGAGGACTGAAGCTTTCTTT. This translates into CASSYSRRRTEAFF.

The rearrangement joins TRBV18 to TRBJ2-1; TRBD1 matches 7 bases. CDR1 and CDR2 (germline): KGHSH, LQKENI. Trimming removed 8 bases from V and 0 bases from J; junction bases left unmatched: 4. This CDR3 region has 14 residues. The CDR3 sequence is CASQGTVSYNEQFF. Here the CDR3 DNA reads TGTGCCAGCCAAGGGACAGTCTCCTACAATGAGCAGTTCTTC.